One and the same sample provided the 24 T cell receptor beta chains below, sequenced in a study of T cells in Graves' hyperthyroidism and ophthalmopathy (dated by TCRdb to the late 2010s). Library preparation employed multiplex PCR. Data came from an Illumina HiSeq 2000. The TCR beta CDR3 regions were amplified from RNA transcripts. The first round of RT-PCR for the TCR CDR3 was performed with the HTBI primer set and the Qiagen OneStep RT-PCR kit. TCRdb itself trimmed the public reads at Q25 with fastp, ran MiXCR and retained productive beta chains. CDR3 protein sequences are deduplicated, and each keeps its most common genes and DNA. Recorded for this sample are about 500,000 distinct CDR3 sequences; about a sixth of them occurred a single time. The leading ten clones occupy 15% to 20% of the sample. Input material: blood. These receptor sequences come from a young woman with Graves' ophthalmopathy.

As concerns this clonotype: A much larger clone differs from this one at a single base, so this may be a read error. The CDR3 region is CASSSSPDTRYF. The CDR3 region has the DNA TGTGCCAGCAGCTCGTCACCAGATACGCGGTATTTT. The chain combines TRBV7-9 with TRBJ2-3; D is uncertain. This CDR3 is 12 amino acids long. Germline V gene data show CDR1 as SEHNR and CDR2 as FQNEAQ (reference sequence).

This clonotype was detected ten times or more. The rearrangement joins TRBV5-5 to TRBJ1-4; no reliable D call. The CDR3 has 15 residues. Germline V lookup: CDR1 SGHKS, CDR2 YYEKEE (reference sequence). Trimming removed 3 bases at V and 8 bases at J, with 17 bases between. CDR3 DNA sequence: TGTGCCAGCAGCTACCTATTTGGAAAGGGCGAAAAACTGTTTTTT. This encodes CASSYLFGKGEKLFF.

The chain joins TRBV6-2 or TRBV6-3 to TRBJ2-1, with 8 bases matching TRBD2. This CDR3 is 16 amino acids long. Germline V CDR1 and CDR2: MNHEY, SVGEGT. V gave up 4 bases and J gave up 3 bases; unmatched junction bases: 8. The CDR3 loop is CASSLPGLVGYNEQFF. CDR3 nucleotides: TGTGCCAGCAGTTTACCGGGACTAGTGGGCTACAATGAGCAGTTCTTC.

With respect to this clonotype: A much larger clone is a single base away; this may be a read error. This chain joins TRBV6-1 and TRBJ1-6, with D hard to call. CDR3 length: 15 residues. Germline V lookup: CDR1 MNHNS, CDR2 SASEGT. Trimming pared 7 bases from V and 0 bases from J, leaving 10 bases between. CDR3 nucleotide sequence: TGTGCCAGCAATGCTAGGAGCTCCTATAATTCACCCCTCCACTTT. Its translation: CASNARSSYNSPLHF.

Many counts were recorded for this clonotype. The V gene is TRBV20-1, the J gene TRBJ1-1; D possibly corresponds to TRBD1 (5 bases). The CDR3 covers 13 residues. Germline lookup yields CDR1 DFQATT and CDR2 SNEGSKA (reference sequence). The CDR3 bases are TGCAGCGGTGGGGGTTCTCAGAACACTGAAGCTTTCTTT. This sequence encodes CSGGGSQNTEAFF.

This clonotype has only a few counts. This sequence joins TRBV15 and TRBJ2-7, with D unresolved. Germline lookup yields CDR1 LNHNV and CDR2 YYDKDF (reference sequence). The CDR3 covers 15 residues. V lost 3 bases and J 1 base, leaving 13 bases between the germline ends. The CDR3 bases are TGTGCCACCAGCAGTCCCAGTGACGGATCCTACGAGCAGTACTTC. Translating gives CATSSPSDGSYEQYF.

Only a few counts were recorded for this clonotype. V usage is TRBV3-1 and J usage is TRBJ1-3, with TRBD1 matching 7 bases. The CDR3 length is 16 residues. Germline values: CDR1 LGHDT, CDR2 YNNKEL (reference sequence). V shed 5 bases, J shed 4 bases, and the junction held 11 bases outside the gene matches. The CDR3 DNA sequence: TGTGCCAGCAGCAATAGCGGGACAGTCTCCGGAAACACCATATATTTT. Protein: CASSNSGTVSGNTIYF. Full variable domain (missing parts from reference TRBV3-1 and TRBJ1-3): DTAVSQTPKYLVTQMGNDKSIKCEQNLGHDTMYWYKQDSKKFLKIMFSYNNKELIINETVPNRFSPKSPDKAHLNLHINSLELGDSAVYFCASSNSGTVSGNTIYFGEGSWLTVV.

This clonotype was picked up a small number of times. The V call is TRBV5-8, the J call TRBJ1-3, with TRBD1 identical over 7 bases. The CDR3 extends over 15 amino acids. Trimming removed 4 bases from V and 4 bases from J; junction bases left unmatched: 8. Germline-derived CDR1 and CDR2 are SGHTS and YDEGEE. Here the CDR3 DNA reads TGTGCCAGCAGCAGACAGGGTGCGAGGGGAAACACCATATATTTT. Translated, it gives CASSRQGARGNTIYF.

The chain joins TRBV13 to TRBJ2-3; unclear D gene. This CDR3 contains 17 residues. Trimming left V 4 bases short and J 2 bases short, with 19 bases between. The germline CDR1 and CDR2 sequences are PRHDT and FYEKMQ (reference sequence). In nucleotides, the CDR3 is TGTGCCAGCAGCTCCCCCCTAGGACGCCTAAACACAGATACGCAGTATTTT. This codes for CASSSPLGRLNTDTQYF.

This clonotype was seen a handful of times. The chain carries TRBV28 and TRBJ2-2; 12 bases are a match to TRBD2. V shed 4 bases and J 7 bases; nucleotides not matched to a gene: 7. The CDR3 sequence is 16 residues long. Looked up from germline, CDR1 is MDHEN and CDR2 is SYDVKM. CDR3 bases: TGTGCCAGCAGTTCCAGACTAGCGGGAGTCGTCGGGGAGCTGTTTTTT. It is translated as CASSSRLAGVVGELFF. Using reference TRBV28 and TRBJ2-2 for the parts outside the CDR3, the full variable domain is DVKVTQSSRYLVKRTGEKVFLECVQDMDHENMFWYRQDPGLGLRLIYFSYDVKMKEKGDIPEGYSVSREKKERFSLILESASTNQTSMYLCASSSRLAGVVGELFFGEGSRLTVL.

This clonotype was seen repeatedly, ten times or more. V and J are TRBV20-1 and TRBJ2-5; 9 nucleotides align to TRBD1. Germline V gene data show CDR1 as DFQATT and CDR2 as SNEGSKA (reference sequence). The CDR3 spans 17 residues. The ends lost 3 bases at V and 5 bases at J; junction bases unmatched: 16. The CDR3 is CSASRDRVRAGQETQYF. CDR3 in DNA: TGCAGTGCTAGCCGGGACAGGGTTCGCGCGGGGCAGGAGACCCAGTACTTC.

V and J are TRBV5-6 and TRBJ1-1; D unclear. Trimming shortened V by 0 bases and J by 7 bases, and 13 bases separated the two germline ends. Germline assignment: CDR1 SGHDT and CDR2 YYEEEE. This CDR3 has 14 amino acids. The DNA of the CDR3 is TGTGCCAGCAGCTTGGGAGGGCGGCTGGGTGAAGCTTTCTTT. It yields the protein CASSLGGRLGEAFF.

As concerns this clonotype: Being one base from a much bigger clone, this may be a read error. The chain uses TRBV11-2 and TRBJ2-1; 11 bases are a match to TRBD2. Germline assignment: CDR1 SGHAT and CDR2 FQNNGV. This CDR3 has 14 residues. CDR3 sequence (DNA): TGTGCCAGCAGCTTGACTAGCGGGGTGAATGGGCAGTTCTTC. Translation: CASSLTSGVNGQFF.

The rearrangement joins TRBV6-2 or TRBV6-3 to TRBJ1-4, with D possibly matching TRBD1 (5 bases). V lost 2 bases to trimming and J lost 4 bases, with 23 bases between them. Germline CDR1 and CDR2: MNHEY and SVGEGT. CDR3 length equals 19 residues. CDR3 bases: TGTGCCAGCAGTTACGGATATACGGGACGGATCGCCGTTAATGAAAAACTGTTTTTT. Protein: CASSYGYTGRIAVNEKLFF.

This clonotype was counted between two and nine times. This rearrangement joins TRBV30 to TRBJ1-1; perhaps TRBD1 as D (5 bases). Trimming stripped 2 bases from V and 3 bases from J, with 10 bases between. CDR1 GTSNPN and CDR2 SVGIG come from the germline V gene (reference sequence). The CDR3 consists of 13 residues. The CDR3 reads CAWSPDTHTEAFF. The CDR3 DNA is TGTGCCTGGAGTCCGGACACCCACACTGAAGCTTTCTTT.

Many counts were recorded for this clonotype. The CDR3 loop reads CASSRDGGPNTEAFF. The CDR3 DNA sequence: TGCGCCAGCAGCAGAGATGGAGGGCCGAACACTGAAGCTTTCTTT. The chain couples TRBV5-1 to TRBJ1-1; no clear D. CDR3 length equals 15 residues. Germline CDR1 reads SGHRS; CDR2 reads YFSETQ. Trimming shortened V by 4 bases and J by 1 base, and 14 bases separated the two germline ends. Supplemented by reference TRBV5-1 and TRBJ1-1, the full variable domain reads KAGVTQTPRYLIKTRGQQVTLSCSPISGHRSVSWYQQTPGQGLQFLFEYFSETQRNKGNFPGRFSGRQFSNSRSEMNVSTLELGDSALYLCASSRDGGPNTEAFFGQGTRLTVV.

This clonotype was detected ten times or more. CDR3 coding DNA: TGTGCCAGCAGCCAAGCCCCAATGAACACTGAAGCTTTCTTT. Protein sequence: CASSQAPMNTEAFF. The V gene is TRBV3-1, the J gene TRBJ1-1; D unclear. V was cut by 1 base and J by 0 bases, with 6 bases left in between. The CDR3 is 14 amino acids. Germline values: CDR1 LGHDT, CDR2 YNNKEL (reference sequence).

As for this clonotype: The junction differs from germline at one of its ends, possibly a read error. CDR3: CSAFPGQASYGQYF. The DNA of the CDR3 is TGCAGTGCTTTCCCGGGACAGGCTTCCTACGGGCAGTACTTC. The gene calls are TRBV20-1 and TRBJ2-7; 8 bases agree with TRBD1. The CDR3 has 14 residues. Germline V CDR1 and CDR2: DFQATT, SNEGSKA (reference sequence).

The chain employs TRBV30 and TRBJ2-7; D tentatively reads TRBD1 or TRBD2 (5 bases each). Germline-derived CDR1 and CDR2 are GTSNPN and SVGIG (reference sequence). This CDR3 has 12 amino acids. Trimming pared 0 bases from V and 7 bases from J, leaving 10 bases between. The CDR3 protein is CAWSVEGQEQYF. CDR3 nucleotides: TGTGCCTGGAGTGTCGAGGGGCAGGAGCAGTACTTC.

This chain links TRBV7-3 with TRBJ2-5; the D gene is possibly TRBD1 (7 bases). Trimming pared 5 bases from V and 4 bases from J, leaving 14 bases between. From germline, CDR1 is SGHTA and CDR2 FQGTGA. This CDR3 is 14 amino acids long. The CDR3 region is CASSPQGGAETQYF. The CDR3 nucleotides are TGTGCCAGCAGCCCCCAGGGGGGCGCAGAGACCCAGTACTTC.

There are a few counts of this clonotype. J is TRBJ2-7 and V is TRBV5-1; possibly TRBD1 for D (5 bases). V lost 4 bases to trimming and J lost 2 bases, with 13 bases between them. Germline lookup yields CDR1 SGHRS and CDR2 YFSETQ. The CDR3 has 14 residues. Written as DNA, the CDR3 is TGCGCCAGCAGCGAGACGACAGAAACCTACGAGCAGTACTTC. It encodes CASSETTETYEQYF.

The chain uses TRBV5-1 and TRBJ1-2, with a weak D call TRBD1 (5 bases). The germline V gene encodes CDR1 SGHRS and CDR2 YFSETQ. The CDR3 runs to 14 residues. Trimming stripped 4 bases from V and 7 bases from J, with 17 bases between. This CDR3 reads CASSDLGAWGGYTF. CDR3 in DNA: TGCGCCAGCAGCGACCTCGGGGCGTGGGGTGGCTACACCTTC.

This clonotype was recorded at least ten times. This chain joins TRBV30 and TRBJ1-1, with TRBD1 matching 7 bases. The germline V gene encodes CDR1 GTSNPN and CDR2 SVGIG (reference sequence). V was clipped by 8 bases and J by 1 base; unmatched bases: 7. The CDR3 consists of 13 residues. The chain's CDR3 is CAGVTGWNTEAFF. The CDR3, as DNA: TGTGCCGGGGTGACAGGGTGGAACACTGAAGCTTTCTTT.

This clonotype has ten or more counts. V and J are TRBV20-1 and TRBJ2-5, with D perhaps matching TRBD1 or TRBD2 (5 bases each). CDR3 length: 14 amino acids. Trimming left V 0 bases short and J 7 bases short, with 15 bases between. Germline CDR1 DFQATT, CDR2 SNEGSKA (reference sequence). This chain's CDR3 is CSARDPGRSWTQYF. Here the CDR3 DNA reads TGCAGTGCTAGAGATCCGGGACGGTCTTGGACCCAGTACTTC.